Sequencing of this T cell receptor (beta chain) was carried out in a study of cytomegalovirus exposure and HLA in healthy donors. Background on the study: Researchers previously reported finding just under 120 million unique TCR beta sequences from around 200 million T cells.

Study-wide results and caveats: The study found most TCR sequences rare, yet found some public TCRs in many donors. Sequencing depth across donors, presence/absence analyses assumed, was roughly uniform.

Only a few counts were recorded for this clone. The antigen is undetermined. Germline CDR1 MNHNY, CDR2 SVGAGI (reference sequence). V lost 2 bases to trimming and J lost 0 bases, with 10 bases between them. The CDR3 covers 15 residues. It was with 60 Vbeta and 13 Jbeta primers that the PCR ran. Clones were sequenced by immunoSEQ multiplex PCR, and TCRdb holds only the in-frame ones, with some missing. There are approximately 130,000 clones in the sample; over 60% occur only once, and 6.3% lies in the top ten. The chain combines TRBV6-6 with TRBJ1-1, with D possibly being TRBD1 (5 bases). Sequencing was performed on PBMCs. This TCR was recovered from a woman between 40 and 50 years old in good health and CMV-seronegative. Written as DNA, the CDR3 is TGTGCCAGCAGTTACCCAGGACACTTGAACACTGAAGCTTTCTTT. Its translation is CASSYPGHLNTEAFF.